Following are 18 T cell receptor beta chains from one sample sequenced in a study of neurological immune-mediated disorders. TCRdb re-derived calls from the 5' RACE reads in MiXCR, one entry per CDR3 protein. The sample gives under 60,000 distinct CDR3 sequences, over 4.5% of which show up once; roughly 1.5% is in the top ten. The sample comprised CD4+ T cells from blood. The receptors derive from a woman aged 18-35 years with multiple sclerosis.

This clonotype has at least ten counts. V is TRBV6-5 and J is TRBJ1-2; maybe TRBD1 (6 bases). The CDR3 is 14 amino acids. The V gene's germline CDR1 is MNHEY and CDR2 SVGAGI. V was clipped by 2 bases and J by 4 bases, with 11 bases between them. The CDR3 loop reads CASSYGGGGYGYTF. The CDR3 DNA reads as TGTGCCAGCAGTTACGGGGGGGGCGGCTATGGCTACACCTTC.

By frequency in the sample, this clonotype is medium-sized. The chain couples TRBV7-9 to TRBJ1-1, with D possibly TRBD1 on 5 matching bases. V shed 2 bases and J shed 4 bases, with 14 bases lying between them. CDR1 is SEHNR and CDR2 is FQNEAQ in the germline V gene (reference sequence). This CDR3 spans 15 amino acids. CDR3 sequence reads: CASSLNRGTSTEAFF. The CDR3, as DNA: TGTGCCAGCAGCTTAAATCGGGGCACTAGCACTGAAGCTTTCTTT.

This clonotype was detected many times. The chain recombines TRBV20-1 with TRBJ1-2; 7 nucleotides align to TRBD1. Germline lookup yields CDR1 DFQATT and CDR2 SNEGSKA (reference sequence). CDR3 size: 14 residues. V was clipped by 0 bases and J by 2 bases; unmatched bases: 3. CDR3: CSAREAGGNYGYTF. CDR3 DNA sequence: TGCAGTGCTAGAGAGGCAGGGGGGAACTATGGCTACACCTTC.

In its sample, this clonotype was seen many times. The gene calls are TRBV5-6 and TRBJ1-5; D remains unclear. There are 14 residues in the CDR3. V gave up 2 bases and J gave up 3 bases, with 9 bases separating them. In germline, CDR1 is SGHDT, CDR2 YYEEEE. The CDR3 is CASSLAQNNQPQHF. For the CDR3, the DNA is TGTGCCAGCAGCTTAGCCCAGAACAATCAGCCCCAGCATTTT.

This clonotype was detected ten times or more. The chain combines TRBV4-3 with TRBJ2-1; 10 nucleotides line up with TRBD2. The CDR3 extends over 18 amino acids. Per the germline V gene, CDR1 is LGHNA and CDR2 is YSLEER. V dropped 3 bases and J dropped 3; count of bases not matched to a gene: 11. The CDR3 spells CASSQVPPGLANYNEQFF. In DNA form, the CDR3 reads TGCGCCAGCAGCCAGGTGCCCCCGGGACTAGCGAACTACAATGAGCAGTTCTTC.

This clonotype was recorded at least ten times. The CDR3 region has the DNA TGTGCCAGCAGTTCTGGAGGGACCGGGCCCCAGTTCTTC. Translating it yields CASSSGGTGPQFF. The chain couples TRBV12-3 or TRBV12-4 to TRBJ2-1; possible D gene TRBD2, 6 bases. This CDR3 spans 13 amino acids. V lost 4 bases, J lost 13 bases, and 17 bases lay in between.

This clonotype was seen ten or more times. This chain joins TRBV5-5 and TRBJ2-5; D may be TRBD1 (6 bases). Germline assignment: CDR1 SGHKS and CDR2 YYEKEE (reference sequence). The CDR3 spans 15 residues. Trimming cost V 7 bases and J 2 bases, with 18 bases left between them. The CDR3 region has the DNA TGTGCCAGCGGCCGGACCGGGACACTGCAAGAGACCCAGTACTTC. It translates to CASGRTGTLQETQYF.

The chain employs TRBV6-5 and TRBJ2-7, with 7 bases that match TRBD2. This CDR3 has 14 amino acids. V was pared by 2 bases and J by 2 bases, with 3 bases of the junction left unmatched. Germline CDR1 is MNHEY and CDR2 is SVGAGI. The CDR3 loop is CASSYVRGAYEQYF. CDR3 bases: TGTGCCAGCAGTTACGTACGGGGGGCCTACGAGCAGTACTTC.

This clonotype was observed at least ten times. The chain employs TRBV6-2 or TRBV6-3 and TRBJ1-3; the D gene is possibly TRBD1 (5 bases). CDR1 MNHEY and CDR2 SVGEGT come from the germline V gene. CDR3 length: 17 residues. Trimming took off 7 bases at V and 0 bases at J, with 19 bases between the two ends. In DNA form, the CDR3 reads TGTGCCAGCAACGGACCGAGGGGTAGCGGCTCTGGAAACACCATATATTTT. Its translation is CASNGPRGSGSGNTIYF.

This clonotype was counted at least ten times. The chain uses TRBV20-1 and TRBJ2-5; 7 bases align to TRBD1. Germline V gene sequence: CDR1 DFQATT, CDR2 SNEGSKA (reference sequence). The CDR3 runs to 13 residues. The V gene end was trimmed by 6 bases and the J gene end by 2 bases; junction bases not matched to a gene: 6. In DNA form, the CDR3 reads TGCAGTGCCCAGAGGGGACAGCAAGAGACCCAGTACTTC. It translates to CSAQRGQQETQYF.

This clonotype was seen repeatedly, ten times or more. The V and J genes are TRBV6-1 and TRBJ1-1, with D unresolved. The CDR3 loop spans 13 amino acids. Germline CDR1 and CDR2: MNHNS and SASEGT. Trimming shortened V by 2 bases and J by 5 bases, and 9 bases separated the two germline ends. CDR3 DNA sequence: TGTGCCAGCAGTGAACTCGGGGTTACTGAAGCTTTCTTT. Its translation: CASSELGVTEAFF.

This clonotype was observed many times. The rearrangement uses TRBV29-1 and TRBJ1-2; D remains unclear. V was clipped by 6 bases and J by 8 bases, with 13 bases between them. The CDR3 consists of 11 residues. CDR1 SQVTM and CDR2 ANQGSEA come from the germline V gene. Here the CDR3 reads CSVLAHGGYTF. Written as DNA, the CDR3 is TGCAGCGTCCTTGCCCACGGGGGCTACACCTTC.

This clonotype was counted ten times or more. V and J are TRBV29-1 and TRBJ1-2; D gene uncertain. CDR1 and CDR2 from the germline V gene are SQVTM and ANQGSEA. The CDR3 sequence is 13 residues long. V lost 6 bases, J lost 1 base, and 12 bases lay in between. CDR3 nucleotide sequence: TGCAGCGTCGCCACAGAATATAACTATGGCTACACCTTC. Its translation: CSVATEYNYGYTF.

This clonotype was found many times. This chain uses TRBV14 with TRBJ1-2, with D perhaps TRBD1 (5 bases). The CDR3 is 14 amino acids. Trimming stripped 4 bases from V and 1 base from J, with 10 bases between. The germline gives CDR1 SGHDN, CDR2 FVKESK. In nucleotides, the CDR3 is TGTGCCAGCAGCCCGACAGCGTTTAACTATGGCTACACCTTC. It encodes CASSPTAFNYGYTF. The complete variable domain, with remaining parts taken from reference TRBV14 and TRBJ1-2, reads EAGVTQFPSHSVIEKGQTVTLRCDPISGHDNLYWYRRVMGKEIKFLLHFVKESKQDESGMPNNRFLAERTGGTYSTLKVQPAELEDSGVYFCASSPTAFNYGYTFGSGTRLTVV.

The table lists this clonotype with many counts. The V call is TRBV3-1, the J call TRBJ2-1; tentatively, D is TRBD1 (6 bases). V lost 4 bases, J lost 4 bases, and 14 bases lay in between. Looked up from germline, CDR1 is LGHDT and CDR2 is YNNKEL (reference sequence). The CDR3 totals 15 residues. The CDR3 DNA reads TGTGCCAGCAGCCGTGGGGGCGGAAGTTACAATGAGCAGTTCTTC. As protein: CASSRGGGSYNEQFF.

At least ten counts were recorded for this clonotype. V usage is TRBV7-2 and J usage is TRBJ2-2, with TRBD1 matching over 8 bases. The CDR3 has 15 amino acids. The V gene end was trimmed by 3 bases and the J gene end by 8 bases; junction bases not matched to a gene: 8. CDR1 is SGHTA and CDR2 is FQGNSA in the germline V gene. The CDR3 nucleotides read TGTGCCAGCAGCTTCGGACAGGGAATCTTAGGGGAGCTGTTTTTT. Protein sequence: CASSFGQGILGELFF.

The table lists this clonotype with many counts. This chain joins TRBV20-1 and TRBJ2-1; TRBD2 matches at 8 bases. The CDR3 sequence is 12 residues long. J was trimmed by 8 bases and V by 4 bases; bases with no gene match: 4. The V gene's germline CDR1 is DFQATT and CDR2 SNEGSKA (reference sequence). DNA of the CDR3: TGCAGTGCTAAGGGACTAGTCGATGAGCAGTTCTTC. The encoded protein is CSAKGLVDEQFF.

This clonotype was observed many times. The chain is built from TRBV5-1 and TRBJ2-1; 9 nucleotides agree with TRBD2. This CDR3 region has 16 residues. Losses at the gene ends were 0 bases for V and 7 bases for J; bases not matched to a gene: 8. Germline-derived CDR1 and CDR2 are SGHRS and YFSETQ. The CDR3 sequence: CASSLEPAGGRNEQFF. CDR3 coding DNA: TGCGCCAGCAGCTTGGAACCAGCGGGGGGCCGGAATGAGCAGTTCTTC. Full variable domain (remainder filled in from reference TRBV5-1 and TRBJ2-1): KAGVTQTPRYLIKTRGQQVTLSCSPISGHRSVSWYQQTPGQGLQFLFEYFSETQRNKGNFPGRFSGRQFSNSRSEMNVSTLELGDSALYLCASSLEPAGGRNEQFFGPGTRLTVL.